Here is one T cell receptor beta chain with its context. This entry comes from a study of blood T cell repertoires in COVID-19. As for the study in general: The analysed material was cDNA or gDNA that came from T cells, B-cell-depleted T cells, or PBMCs.

CDR1 and CDR2 from the germline V gene are MDHEN and SYDVKM. Trimming shortened V by 3 bases and J by 9 bases, and 14 bases separated the two germline ends. This CDR3 is built from 13 residues. Clones were sequenced by immunoSEQ multiplex PCR, and TCRdb holds only the in-frame ones, with some missing. The table lists 200,000 to 250,000 clones, roughly 86% of them singletons, with about 6% in the top ten. The sample comprised peripheral blood. The TCR was taken from a woman older than 75 with COVID-19, enrolled during active disease. The chain recombines TRBV28 with TRBJ1-2, with D hard to call. The CDR3 sequence is CASSFGGFGSYTF. The CDR3 coding sequence is TGTGCCAGCAGTTTTGGAGGGTTTGGGAGCTACACCTTC.